This TCR beta chain is drawn from a study of post-analysis software for immune sequencing data. Study as a whole: Recorded subtypes: relapsing-remitting, secondary progressive, progressive-relapsing; some patients unannotated. Study-level results: Diversity measured as normalized Chao1 was significantly lower in multiple sclerosis patients than in controls. Patients had higher frequencies than controls of five TRBV segments, including TRBV5-6, TRBV5-1 and TRBV20-1. Co-batched samples clustered tightly together by F measure.

Incorporated into the TCR beta cDNA libraries were unique molecular identifiers, which served to reduce PCR and sequencing biases. The yield from around 1 to 10 million T cells was 500,000 or so cDNA molecules in total. Using its own MiXCR run on the PCR reads, TCRdb lists one record per CDR3 protein. The table shows 650,000 to 850,000 distinct CDR3 sequences, with 40% to 55% occurring only once. The CDR3 extends over 14 amino acids. Germline assignment: CDR1 ENHRY and CDR2 SYGVKD. J lost 5 bases, V lost 8 bases, and 8 bases had no gene match. Notes on this clonotype: Its antigen is unknown.

The clonotype originates from a girl aged 5-17 years with multiple sclerosis. The sample taken for sequencing was blood. This chain connects TRBV10-3 to TRBJ2-5, with TRBD1 matching 10 bases. The CDR3 loop reads CAIGPGTGEETQYF. The CDR3 bases are TGTGCCATCGGGCCCGGGACAGGGGAGGAGACCCAGTACTTC.